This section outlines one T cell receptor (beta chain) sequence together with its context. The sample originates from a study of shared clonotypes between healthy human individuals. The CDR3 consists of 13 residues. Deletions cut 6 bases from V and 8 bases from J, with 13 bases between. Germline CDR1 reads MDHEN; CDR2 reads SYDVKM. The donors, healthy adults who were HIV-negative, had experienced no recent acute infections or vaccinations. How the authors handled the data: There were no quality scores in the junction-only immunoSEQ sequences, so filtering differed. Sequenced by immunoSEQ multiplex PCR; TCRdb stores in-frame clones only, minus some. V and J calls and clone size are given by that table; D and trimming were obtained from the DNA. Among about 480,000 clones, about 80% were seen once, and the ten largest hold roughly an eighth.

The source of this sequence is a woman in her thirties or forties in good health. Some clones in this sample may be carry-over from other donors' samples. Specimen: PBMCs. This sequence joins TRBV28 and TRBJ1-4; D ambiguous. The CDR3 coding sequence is TGTGCCAGCAGCCCCGGGCCGCGAGAAAAACTGTTTTTT. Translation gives CASSPGPREKLFF.